The next 32 T cell receptor beta chains were all read from a single sample in a study of CD8+CD57+ T cells in acquired aplastic anemia (dated by TCRdb to between 2017 and 2018). TCRdb records Illumina HiSeq 2000 as the sequencer. Genomic DNA was used as template for profiling of TCR beta VDJ combinations and CDR3 sequences. TCRdb trimmed public reads at Q25 via fastp, called clones via MiXCR and kept in-frame beta chains. Every CDR3 protein is listed once, alongside the most common genes and DNA of its rows. This sample gives over 100,000 distinct CDR3 sequences in total; 41% of them show up just once. Jointly, the top ten make up 7.5% to 9.5% of the sample. The sample consisted of sorted CD4+, CD8+, or CD8+CD57+ T cells (not recorded which) from PBMCs. These receptors originate from a human donor in good health, serving as a control.

The J gene is TRBJ1-2, the V gene TRBV19; D is ambiguous. V was shortened by 9 bases and J by 6 bases, with 11 bases between the two germline ends. The germline gives CDR1 LNHDA, CDR2 SQIVND (reference sequence). The CDR3 is made up of 11 amino acids. The chain's CDR3 is CASTGGDGYTF. CDR3 DNA sequence: TGTGCCAGCACCGGCGGGGATGGCTACACCTTC.

As to this clonotype: This may be a read error, as it is one base from a much larger clone. This chain joins TRBV28 and TRBJ1-1; D call uncertain. This CDR3 spans 13 amino acids. The germline gives CDR1 MDHEN, CDR2 SYDVKM. The CDR3 spells CASSPRWSTEASF. The CDR3 nucleotides read TGTGCCAGCAGTCCTCGGTGGAGCACTGAAGCTTCCTTT.

There are many counts of this clonotype. The J gene is TRBJ2-1, the V gene TRBV2; D may correspond to TRBD1 or TRBD2 (5 bases each). From germline, CDR1 is SNHLY and CDR2 FYNNEI. This CDR3 is 14 amino acids long. V was pared by 2 bases and J by 4 bases, with 9 bases between. The CDR3 protein is CASSERGPYNEQFF. Here the CDR3 DNA reads TGTGCCAGCAGTGAACGGGGACCTTACAATGAGCAGTTCTTC.

Many counts were recorded for this clonotype. The CDR3 DNA reads as TGCAGTGCTGGTCCTTCATTGGGTTTCAATGAGCAGTTCTTC. Translation gives CSAGPSLGFNEQFF. The gene calls are TRBV20-1 and TRBJ2-1; D call uncertain. Trimming removed 5 bases from V and 6 bases from J, with 17 bases in between. The CDR3 consists of 14 residues. Per the germline V gene, CDR1 is DFQATT and CDR2 is SNEGSKA (reference sequence).

This clonotype has more than one count but fewer than ten. The CDR3 sequence: CASSSPPGSGELTEAFF. The CDR3 DNA is TGCGCCAGCAGCTCGCCCCCAGGGTCAGGGGAACTCACTGAAGCTTTCTTT. The chain has TRBV5-1 and TRBJ1-1, with D possibly being TRBD1 (6 bases). The V end lost 3 bases, the J end lost 4 bases, and 22 bases lay between the germline ends. The CDR3 consists of 17 residues. Germline V gene data show CDR1 as SGHRS and CDR2 as YFSETQ.

The CDR3 protein is CASSGTGLGTEAFF. The CDR3 DNA follows: TGTGCCAGCAGTGGGACAGGGTTGGGCACTGAAGCTTTCTTT. The chain recombines TRBV25-1 with TRBJ1-1; 8 nucleotides line up with TRBD1. After removal of 4 bases from V and 4 bases from J, the junction contained 5 bases not matched to a gene. Germline V gives CDR1 MGHDK, CDR2 SYGVNS. The CDR3 has 14 amino acids.

This clonotype was counted a few times. This rearrangement joins TRBV18 to TRBJ2-3; D remains unclear. The germline gives CDR1 KGHSH, CDR2 LQKENI. With 2 bases removed from V and 3 bases from J, the gap between germline ends came to 12 bases. This CDR3 is 15 amino acids long. CDR3 DNA: TGTGCCAGCTCACCATTCAACAGAAAGACAGATACGCAGTATTTT. This gives the protein CASSPFNRKTDTQYF.

V and J are TRBV2 and TRBJ2-7, with 7 bases identical to TRBD2. The CDR3 is made up of 15 amino acids. Germline-derived CDR1 and CDR2 are SNHLY and FYNNEI. CDR3 loop: CARDEGPGPGGEQYF. The CDR3 nucleotides read TGTGCTAGAGATGAGGGACCGGGGCCGGGGGGCGAGCAGTACTTC.

This clonotype was found many times. The rearrangement joins TRBV11-2 to TRBJ2-7; no reliable D call. The CDR3 extends over 14 amino acids. The germline CDR1 and CDR2 sequences are SGHAT and FQNNGV. V was cut by 0 bases and J by 3 bases, with 9 bases left in between. CDR3 protein: CASSLDAADYEQYF. The DNA for the CDR3 is TGTGCCAGCAGCTTAGACGCCGCCGACTACGAGCAGTACTTC. Variable domain in full (rest from reference TRBV11-2 and TRBJ2-7): EAGVAQSPRYKIIEKRQSVAFWCNPISGHATLYWYQQILGQGPKLLIQFQNNGVVDDSQLPKDRFSAERLKGVDSTLKIQPAKLEDSAVYLCASSLDAADYEQYFGPGTRLTVT.

As for this clonotype: A read error is possible here, since a much larger clone lies one base away. The chain is built from TRBV4-1 and TRBJ2-1; 8 bases align to TRBD2. The CDR3 is made up of 16 amino acids. Germline assignment: CDR1 MGHRA and CDR2 YSYEKL. The CDR3 loop reads CASSQVGGGRHNGQFF. The CDR3 DNA follows: TGCGCCAGCAGCCAAGTGGGTGGCGGGAGGCACAATGGGCAGTTCTTC.

This clonotype was seen only once. CDR3 coding DNA: TGTGCCAGCAACAGGGGGGCCGAAGCTTTGGGCCAGTACTTC. It translates to CASNRGAEALGQYF. This sequence joins TRBV2 and TRBJ2-5; 8 bases are shared with TRBD1. Germline CDR1 reads SNHLY; CDR2 reads FYNNEI. The CDR3 spans 14 residues. V shed 7 bases and J 10 bases; nucleotides not matched to a gene: 14. The whole variable domain, remainder taken from reference TRBV2 and TRBJ2-5, is EPEVTQTPSHQVTQMGQEVILRCVPISNHLYFYWYRQILGQKVEFLVSFYNNEISEKSEIFDDQFSVERPDGSNFTLKIRSTKLEDSAMYFCASNRGAEALGQYFGPGTRLLVL.

The V call is TRBV25-1, the J call TRBJ1-2; perhaps TRBD1 as D (5 bases). In germline, CDR1 is MGHDK, CDR2 SYGVNS. The CDR3 extends over 15 amino acids. V was trimmed by 1 base and J by 6 bases, leaving 15 bases between them. CDR3 nucleotide sequence: TGTGCCAGCAGTGAATTAGGGACGGAGGAGAATGGCTACACCTTC. It translates to CASSELGTEENGYTF.

The chain joins TRBV5-8 to TRBJ2-7; D perhaps matches TRBD2 (5 bases). Germline CDR1 SGHTS, CDR2 YDEGEE. V lost 0 bases and J lost 4, with 8 bases in between. The CDR3 spans 13 residues. CDR3 bases: TGTGCCAGCAGCTTGGTTTCGGGGTACGAGCAGTACTTC. As protein: CASSLVSGYEQYF. Complete variable domain (other parts from reference TRBV5-8 and TRBJ2-7): EAGVTQSPTHLIKTRGQQATLRCSPISGHTSVYWYQQALGLGLQFLLWYDEGEERNRGNFPPRFSGRQFPNYSSELNVNALELEDSALYLCASSLVSGYEQYFGPGTRLTVT.

V is TRBV29-1 and J is TRBJ2-1; D not certain. V was trimmed by 7 bases and J by 0 bases, leaving 10 bases between them. The CDR3 covers 13 residues. Germline V gene data show CDR1 as SQVTM and CDR2 as ANQGSEA. The CDR3 loop is CSALASSYNEQFF. DNA of the CDR3: TGCAGCGCCCTGGCTAGCTCCTACAATGAGCAGTTCTTC.

Many counts were recorded for this clonotype. The V call is TRBV10-3, the J call TRBJ1-5, with D perhaps matching TRBD1 (5 bases). CDR1 is ENHRY and CDR2 is SYGVKD in the germline V gene. Trimming took 6 bases from V and 4 from J, leaving 10 bases between them. This CDR3 is 13 amino acids long. CDR3 residues: CAISRDSNQPQHF. The CDR3 DNA follows: TGTGCCATCAGCCGGGACTCTAATCAGCCCCAGCATTTT.

The table lists this clonotype with many counts. The rearrangement uses TRBV19 and TRBJ1-2; perhaps TRBD1 as D (6 bases). Germline-derived CDR1 and CDR2 are LNHDA and SQIVND (reference sequence). Trimming left V 1 base short and J 3 bases short, with 9 bases between. The CDR3 covers 14 residues. The CDR3 bases are TGTGCCAGTAGTATAGTAGGGGGAGACTATGGCTACACCTTC. Its protein is CASSIVGGDYGYTF.

This clonotype was counted many times. The chain recombines TRBV20-1 with TRBJ2-5, with D perhaps assigned TRBD1 or TRBD2 (5 bases each). The germline V gene encodes CDR1 DFQATT and CDR2 SNEGSKA (reference sequence). The CDR3 extends over 15 amino acids. The V end was cut by 3 bases, the J end by 4 bases, with 18 bases between. This CDR3 reads CSASGGQGRRETQYF. The CDR3 DNA sequence: TGCAGTGCTAGCGGCGGGCAGGGTAGGAGAGAGACCCAGTACTTC.

The rearrangement joins TRBV3-1 to TRBJ1-1, with 9 bases fitting TRBD1. This CDR3 spans 13 amino acids. With 2 bases clipped from V and 12 bases from J, the junction kept 7 bases outside the gene matches. Germline V gene sequence: CDR1 LGHDT, CDR2 YNNKEL (reference sequence). CDR3 sequence reads: CASSQPGQGVSFF. The DNA for the CDR3 is TGTGCCAGCAGCCAACCGGGACAGGGTGTGTCTTTCTTT.

The chain joins TRBV10-3 to TRBJ1-2; 7 bases match TRBD1. This CDR3 is 12 amino acids long. Germline V CDR1 and CDR2: ENHRY, SYGVKD. After removal of 6 bases from V and 6 bases from J, the junction contained 4 bases not matched to a gene. The CDR3 protein is CAIRTQGNGYTF. DNA of the CDR3: TGTGCCATCAGGACACAGGGGAATGGCTACACCTTC.

This clonotype was found many times. The V gene is TRBV12-3 or TRBV12-4, the J gene TRBJ1-1, with no clear D. This CDR3 has 13 amino acids. Between the trimmed V and J ends, which lost 3 bases and 6 bases, there was a span of 11 bases. The CDR3 bases are TGTGCCAGCAGTTTTCGGAGGTCCCCTGAAGCTTTCTTT. Translated, it gives CASSFRRSPEAFF.

This clonotype was detected ten times or more. This chain connects TRBV20-1 to TRBJ2-1; 8 bases are shared with TRBD1. The V segment lost 3 bases and the J segment 9 bases; nucleotides outside the gene matches: 10. The germline gives CDR1 DFQATT, CDR2 SNEGSKA (reference sequence). The CDR3 covers 14 residues. The CDR3: CSASRVTGVSEQFF. The CDR3 coding sequence is TGCAGTGCTAGCCGGGTGACAGGGGTGAGTGAGCAGTTCTTC.

Many counts were recorded for this clonotype. The CDR3 spells CASSPGGRADPPQHF. The CDR3 nucleotides read TGTGCCAGCAGCCCGGGCGGCAGGGCGGATCCGCCCCAGCATTTT. This rearrangement joins TRBV12-3 or TRBV12-4 to TRBJ1-5, with D maybe TRBD1 (5 bases). This CDR3 has 15 residues. The V and J ends lost 6 bases and 9 bases respectively, with 21 bases between them.

The table lists this clonotype with a few counts. The V call is TRBV20-1, the J call TRBJ1-6; 7 bases line up with TRBD1. V lost 1 base, J lost 8 bases, and 8 bases stayed unmatched. This CDR3 is 15 amino acids long. Germline-derived CDR1 and CDR2 are DFQATT and SNEGSKA (reference sequence). Written as DNA, the CDR3 is TGCAGTGCTAGAGGGGCACGGGACAGTCATTCACCCCTCCACTTT. Translated: CSARGARDSHSPLHF.

Ten or more counts support this clonotype. The chain has TRBV12-3 or TRBV12-4 and TRBJ1-1; 9 bases match TRBD1. The CDR3 has 13 residues. After removal of 7 bases from V and 5 bases from J, the junction contained 5 bases not matched to a gene. CDR3 bases: TGTGCCAGCATAAGACAGGGGGTAACTGAAGCTTTCTTT. It specifies CASIRQGVTEAFF.

Notes on this clonotype: This could be a read error, since a much larger clone is one nucleotide away. V gene TRBV5-1 combines with J gene TRBJ1-6; tentatively, D is TRBD1 (5 bases). Germline CDR1 SGHRS, CDR2 YFSETQ. Deletions cut 0 bases from V and 8 bases from J, with 12 bases between. The CDR3 runs 15 residues. Here the CDR3 DNA reads TGCGCCAGCAGCTTGGAGGGTGGAGGGGATTCACCCCTCCACTTT. It specifies CASSLEGGGDSPLHF.

The sample holds a few counts of this clonotype. The chain uses TRBV6-1 and TRBJ1-4; 7 bases line up with TRBD1. Germline CDR1 MNHNS, CDR2 SASEGT. After removal of 6 bases from V and 8 bases from J, the junction contained 21 bases not matched to a gene. CDR3 size: 18 residues. The CDR3 DNA follows: TGTGCCAGCAGGGGGGACAGAGGAATGGTTGCATTCAAAGAAAAACTGTTTTTT. Protein sequence: CASRGDRGMVAFKEKLFF.

This clonotype was counted many times. The chain uses TRBV20-1 and TRBJ2-7, with D maybe TRBD2 (5 bases). This CDR3 is built from 13 residues. V was pared by 6 bases and J by 4 bases, with 16 bases between. Germline V gives CDR1 DFQATT, CDR2 SNEGSKA (reference sequence). The CDR3 is CSALLDRGYEQYF. CDR3 nucleotides: TGCAGTGCCCTACTAGACCGAGGATACGAGCAGTACTTC.

This clonotype came up a few times. This rearrangement joins TRBV30 to TRBJ1-3; D uncertain. CDR1 and CDR2 (germline): GTSNPN, SVGIG (reference sequence). V shed 5 bases and J shed 0 bases, with 5 bases lying between them. CDR3 length: 12 amino acids. The CDR3 DNA is TGTGCCTGGGCCGACTCTGGAAACACCATATATTTT. Translation: CAWADSGNTIYF. Complete variable domain (other parts from reference TRBV30 and TRBJ1-3): SQTIHQWPATLVQPVGSPLSLECTVEGTSNPNLYWYRQAAGRGLQLLFYSVGIGQISSEVPQNLSASRPQDRQFILSSKKLLLSDSGFYLCAWADSGNTIYFGEGSWLTVV.

This clonotype was observed at least ten times. The chain joins TRBV12-3 or TRBV12-4 to TRBJ2-7, with D possibly matching TRBD1 (5 bases). The ends were cut back, 1 base at V and 5 bases at J, with 15 bases in the middle. This CDR3 region has 15 residues. In DNA, the CDR3 is TGTGCCAGCAGTTTAGGGGTATTGGCAGGGAACGAGCAGTACTTC. Translated: CASSLGVLAGNEQYF.

This clonotype was observed a handful of times. The J gene is TRBJ1-2, the V gene TRBV30, with TRBD1 as a possible D gene (6 bases). The germline V gene has CDR1 GTSNPN and CDR2 SVGIG (reference sequence). The V gene lost 3 bases and the J gene lost 12 bases, with 17 bases spanning the gap. The CDR3 loop spans 12 amino acids. As DNA, the CDR3 is TGTGCCTGGAGCGGGACACTTAGGCAAAACACCTTC. It specifies CAWSGTLRQNTF. Variable domain in full (rest from reference TRBV30 and TRBJ1-2): SQTIHQWPATLVQPVGSPLSLECTVEGTSNPNLYWYRQAAGRGLQLLFYSVGIGQISSEVPQNLSASRPQDRQFILSSKKLLLSDSGFYLCAWSGTLRQNTFGSGTRLTVV.

This clonotype was counted ten times or more. In DNA form, the CDR3 reads TGTGCCAGCAGCCGGGAGGGCAATGAGCAGTTCTTC. Its translation: CASSREGNEQFF. The rearrangement uses TRBV5-4 and TRBJ2-1; 8 bases fit TRBD2. Per germline, CDR1 SGHNT and CDR2 YYREEE (reference sequence). After removal of 4 bases from V and 6 bases from J, the junction contained 0 bases not matched to a gene. The CDR3 contains 12 residues.

This clonotype was seen repeatedly, ten times or more. The chain is built from TRBV12-3 or TRBV12-4 and TRBJ2-1; 8 nucleotides line up with TRBD1. J was trimmed by 5 bases and V by 6 bases; bases with no gene match: 9. The CDR3 has 15 residues. The CDR3 DNA sequence: TGTGCCAGCAGCCCTTCGACAGGGGCGAACAATGAGCAGTTCTTC. The encoded protein is CASSPSTGANNEQFF.